These 11 T cell receptor beta chains were sequenced from one sample in a study of beta chain features in type 1 diabetes. Findings of the study overall: Shortening that was moderate but significant affected the TCRB CDR3s of Type 1 diabetes patients in all four CD4+ subsets.

All of the isolated RNA was reverse transcribed, so expressed TCRB transcripts were sequenced. Generated by immunoSEQ multiplex PCR, the TCRdb table keeps only in-frame clones and is missing some. The repertoire has fewer than 300,000 clones, approximately 10% of them found once; the top ten carry about 0.018%. These receptors' antigens are unknown. The sequencing input was naive CD4+ T cells from blood. The receptor set was obtained from a man aged 25-40 years with type 1 diabetes.

This clone occurred a few times. J is TRBJ2-7 and V is TRBV30, with 11 positions matching TRBD2. Trimming cost V 3 bases and J 2 bases; bases outside gene matches: 6. Looked up from germline, CDR1 is GTSNPN and CDR2 is SVGIG (reference sequence). The CDR3 is made up of 15 amino acids. CDR3 protein: CAWRKLAGEPYEQYF. CDR3 nucleotide sequence: TGTGCCTGGAGGAAACTAGCGGGGGAACCCTACGAGCAGTACTTC.

The V gene is TRBV18, the J gene TRBJ2-7, with a possible D match to TRBD2 (6 bases). Germline V CDR1 and CDR2: KGHSH, LQKENI. This CDR3 has 15 residues. Trimming removed 2 bases from V and 12 bases from J, with 23 bases in between. CDR3 sequence: CASSPTSGRQIEGYF. CDR3 nucleotides: TGTGCCAGCTCACCAACCTCCGGGAGACAAATAGAGGGGTACTTC.

This clone was seen more than once but under ten times. The chain uses TRBV6-4 and TRBJ2-1; 13 bases are shared with TRBD2. CDR3 length: 15 residues. The V and J ends lost 2 bases and 9 bases, in that order; junction bases with no gene match: 4. Germline V lookup: CDR1 MRHNA, CDR2 SNTAGT. As DNA, the CDR3 is TGTGCCAGCAGTGACACTAGCGGGGGGGCCACTGAGCAGTTCTTC. This encodes CASSDTSGGATEQFF.

This clone showed up just a few times. The genes are TRBV5-4 and TRBJ2-1; 7 bases are a match to TRBD1. The germline V gene encodes CDR1 SGHNT and CDR2 YYREEE (reference sequence). This CDR3 spans 15 amino acids. V lost 4 bases, J lost 5 bases, and 9 bases stayed unmatched. The CDR3 spells CASSPGKGADNEQFF. Here the CDR3 DNA reads TGTGCCAGCAGCCCCGGGAAGGGGGCGGACAATGAGCAGTTCTTC.

The chain is built from TRBV7-3 and TRBJ1-2; weak D call: TRBD1 (5 bases). The length of the CDR3 is 15 residues. The germline V gene encodes CDR1 SGHTA and CDR2 FQGTGA. Trimming took off 2 bases at V and 1 base at J, with 11 bases between the two ends. CDR3: CASSLGGGINYGYTF. CDR3 in DNA: TGTGCCAGCAGCTTAGGCGGGGGAATTAACTATGGCTACACCTTC. The full variable domain, completed using reference TRBV7-3 and TRBJ1-2, is GAGVSQTPSNKVTEKGKYVELRCDPISGHTALYWYRQSLGQGPEFLIYFQGTGAADDSGLPNDRFFAVRPEGSVSTLKIQRTERGDSAVYLCASSLGGGINYGYTFGSGTRLTVV.

This rearrangement joins TRBV19 to TRBJ1-1, with 7 bases lining up with TRBD1. Trimming cost V 7 bases and J 4 bases; bases outside gene matches: 9. Looked up from germline, CDR1 is LNHDA and CDR2 is SQIVND (reference sequence). CDR3 length: 14 amino acids. The CDR3 protein is CASTMRGLITEAFF. The CDR3 DNA reads as TGTGCCAGTACCATGAGGGGGCTGATCACTGAAGCTTTCTTT.

The chain carries TRBV19 and TRBJ2-1; 11 nucleotides agree with TRBD2. V lost 6 bases and J lost 3; bases outside the gene matches: 4. This CDR3 comprises 15 residues. Germline V gene sequence: CDR1 LNHDA, CDR2 SQIVND (reference sequence). CDR3 in amino acids: CASRETSGSYNEQFF. Here the CDR3 DNA reads TGTGCCAGTAGGGAAACTAGCGGGAGCTACAATGAGCAGTTCTTC.

The chain joins TRBV5-8 to TRBJ2-1; TRBD1 matches at 7 bases. Germline V gene data show CDR1 as SGHTS and CDR2 as YDEGEE. The V and J ends lost 4 bases and 8 bases, in that order; junction bases with no gene match: 9. This CDR3 has 14 residues. In nucleotides, the CDR3 is TGTGCCAGCAGCAGGGGGCAGGGGAAGGATGAGCAGTTCTTC. Its translation is CASSRGQGKDEQFF.

The chain uses TRBV2 and TRBJ2-1; D possibly corresponds to TRBD1 (5 bases). CDR1 is SNHLY, CDR2 FYNNEI, per germline. The CDR3 runs 13 residues. Trimming took off 8 bases at V and 2 bases at J, with 10 bases between the two ends. CDR3 region: CASGAGTYNEQFF. CDR3 bases: TGTGCCAGCGGGGCCGGAACCTACAATGAGCAGTTCTTC.

This clone turned up a few times. The rearrangement joins TRBV30 to TRBJ1-1, with TRBD1 as a possible D gene (5 bases). The germline CDR1 and CDR2 sequences are GTSNPN and SVGIG (reference sequence). V dropped 3 bases and J dropped 3 bases, with 14 bases sitting between them. The length of the CDR3 is 14 residues. CDR3 residues: CAWRKLDRDTEAFF. The DNA for the CDR3 is TGTGCCTGGAGGAAATTAGACAGAGACACTGAAGCTTTCTTT.

This clone was seen only a few times. The V and J genes are TRBV9 and TRBJ2-7; 8 bases are a match to TRBD2. Unmatched junction bases numbered 8, after V lost 6 bases and J lost 3 bases. Germline V lookup: CDR1 SGDLS, CDR2 YYNGEE. The CDR3 extends over 14 amino acids. CDR3 DNA: TGTGCCAGCAACCGAGCGGGGGTGAACTACGAGCAGTACTTC. Residues: CASNRAGVNYEQYF.